One and the same sample provided the 30 T cell receptor beta chains below, sequenced in a study of T cell changes during pregnancy in multiple sclerosis. Generated by immunoSEQ multiplex PCR, the TCRdb table keeps only in-frame clones and is missing some. This sample has around 64,000 clones; 85% to 95% occur once, and the top ten carry roughly 0.3%. The specimen comprised CD4+ T cells from peripheral blood mononuclear cells, sampled after pregnancy. Source of these receptors: a female donor with multiple sclerosis, enrolled in a pregnancy study.

The chain couples TRBV7-2 to TRBJ2-2; the D is unclear. V dropped 7 bases and J dropped 6 bases, with 12 bases sitting between them. The CDR3 loop spans 13 amino acids. Germline-derived CDR1 and CDR2 are SGHTA and FQGNSA. The CDR3 DNA is TGTGCCAGCAACCTGGGCTCGTCCGGGGAGCTGTTTTTT. Amino acids: CASNLGSSGELFF.

V is TRBV5-6 and J is TRBJ1-1; D gene ambiguous. The CDR3 spans 14 residues. Germline CDR1 and CDR2: SGHDT and YYEEEE. V gave up 4 bases and J gave up 1 base, with 11 bases separating them. CDR3 DNA: TGTGCCAGCAGCCCCAGGCGGGCGAACACTGAAGCTTTCTTT. It translates to CASSPRRANTEAFF.

CDR3 nucleotide sequence: TGTGCCAGCAGCGTAGCGTTCGGGGAGCTGTTTTTT. Translating it yields CASSVAFGELFF. The chain employs TRBV9 and TRBJ2-2, with D unresolved. V was cut by 0 bases and J by 7 bases, with 4 bases left in between. CDR1 and CDR2 (germline): SGDLS, YYNGEE. This CDR3 region has 12 residues.

This clone was seen more than once but under ten times. This chain joins TRBV5-6 and TRBJ1-6; TRBD1 agrees at 7 bases. From germline, CDR1 is SGHDT and CDR2 YYEEEE. The CDR3 runs to 16 residues. The J segment lost 9 bases and the V segment lost 4 bases, leaving 13 bases of the junction unmatched. The DNA for the CDR3 is TGTGCCAGCAGCATCGGCCACAGGGGTCTTGGTTCACCCCTCCACTTT. Translation: CASSIGHRGLGSPLHF.

This sequence joins TRBV4-2 and TRBJ2-2, with D perhaps TRBD1 (7 bases). CDR1 is LGHNA and CDR2 is YNFKEQ in the germline V gene. CDR3 length: 16 amino acids. V lost 4 bases, J lost 3 bases, and 15 bases lay in between. In DNA, the CDR3 is TGTGCCAGCAGCCCTTCGGGACAGCGGGACACCGGGGAGCTGTTTTTT. Translated, it gives CASSPSGQRDTGELFF.

V is TRBV9 and J is TRBJ2-1; possible D gene TRBD1, 5 bases. Germline CDR1 and CDR2: SGDLS and YYNGEE. The CDR3 extends over 13 amino acids. The V end was cut by 0 bases, the J end by 7 bases, with 8 bases between. The CDR3 coding sequence is TGTGCCAGCAGCGTAGGGGGCTGGAATGAGCAGTTCTTC. Translating gives CASSVGGWNEQFF.

The chain combines TRBV7-6 with TRBJ2-3, with a possible D match to TRBD1 (6 bases). V was shortened by 3 bases and J by 1 base, with 20 bases between the two germline ends. Germline loops: CDR1 SGHVS, CDR2 FNYEAQ. The CDR3 extends over 18 amino acids. CDR3 region: CASSFRPGHRFGTDTQYF. DNA for the CDR3: TGTGCCAGCAGCTTTAGACCGGGACATCGCTTCGGCACAGATACGCAGTATTTT.

V is TRBV7-6 and J is TRBJ2-2; D remains ambiguous. The CDR3 length is 15 residues. Per germline, CDR1 SGHVS and CDR2 FNYEAQ. The germline V and J ends were trimmed by 4 bases and 3 bases, with 12 bases remaining between them. CDR3 region: CASSSEARDTGELFF. The CDR3 coding sequence is TGTGCCAGCAGCTCCGAGGCACGGGACACCGGGGAGCTGTTTTTT.

The chain joins TRBV30 to TRBJ2-1; 9 positions match TRBD2. Germline CDR1 is GTSNPN and CDR2 is SVGIG (reference sequence). CDR3 length: 16 amino acids. Trimming cost V 0 bases and J 2 bases; bases outside gene matches: 5. The CDR3, as DNA: TGTGCCTGGAGTGTGGGGACTAGCCGGGCCTACAATGAGCAGTTCTTC. Protein: CAWSVGTSRAYNEQFF.

The chain combines TRBV7-2 with TRBJ1-2; D not certain. In germline, CDR1 is SGHTA, CDR2 FQGNSA. V was shortened by 1 base and J by 2 bases, with 11 bases between the two germline ends. The CDR3 is 15 residues long. The CDR3 spells CASSLDSWANYGYTF. The CDR3 DNA reads as TGTGCCAGCAGCTTAGATTCGTGGGCAAACTATGGCTACACCTTC.

The chain uses TRBV5-3 and TRBJ1-4, with 7 bases aligning to TRBD1. TRBV5-3 belongs to the ORF category, with a function that is uncertain. The CDR3 length is 15 residues. V was pared by 3 bases and J by 6 bases, with 8 bases of the junction left unmatched. CDR3 bases: TGTGCCAGAAGCTACCCCCCTGGACAGGATGAAAAACTGTTTTTT. This codes for CARSYPPGQDEKLFF.

The chain couples TRBV11-3 to TRBJ2-1, with D possibly matching TRBD2 (6 bases). There are 16 residues in the CDR3. V was clipped by 2 bases and J by 5 bases, with 16 bases between them. Germline V gives CDR1 SGHNT, CDR2 YENEEA. The CDR3 sequence is CASSLLGGSPNNEQFF. CDR3 nucleotides: TGTGCCAGCAGCTTATTGGGGGGATCCCCCAACAATGAGCAGTTCTTC.

V usage is TRBV2 and J usage is TRBJ1-1; possibly TRBD1 for D (6 bases). This CDR3 has 14 residues. Per the germline V gene, CDR1 is SNHLY and CDR2 is FYNNEI. V shed 5 bases and J shed 8 bases, with 18 bases lying between them. CDR3 amino acids: CASSPLMTGREAFF. The CDR3 DNA sequence: TGTGCCAGCAGTCCCCTCATGACAGGCCGGGAAGCTTTCTTT.

This chain uses TRBV6-1 with TRBJ1-1; D unclear. Trimming took off 6 bases at V and 4 bases at J, with 6 bases between the two ends. The germline CDR1 and CDR2 sequences are MNHNS and SASEGT. The CDR3 contains 11 residues. CDR3 loop: CASSPSTEAFF. In nucleotides, the CDR3 is TGTGCCAGCAGCCCTTCCACTGAAGCTTTCTTT.

The chain uses TRBV15 and TRBJ2-7, with D possibly being TRBD2 (6 bases). The V gene lost 1 base and the J gene lost 5 bases, with 21 bases spanning the gap. This CDR3 has 17 amino acids. Per germline, CDR1 LNHNV and CDR2 YYDKDF (reference sequence). As DNA, the CDR3 is TGTGCCACCAGCAGAGCGGCAGGAGGGTCAATCTATAACGAGCAGTACTTC. Amino acids: CATSRAAGGSIYNEQYF.

The V gene is TRBV28, the J gene TRBJ2-6; possibly TRBD1 for D (6 bases). The germline V and J ends were trimmed by 3 bases and 0 bases, with 9 bases remaining between them. This CDR3 has 16 residues. The germline V gene encodes CDR1 MDHEN and CDR2 SYDVKM. CDR3 sequence reads: CASSLGAFSGANVLTF. The CDR3 nucleotides read TGTGCCAGCAGTTTGGGGGCCTTCTCTGGGGCCAACGTCCTGACTTTC.

The chain is built from TRBV5-4 and TRBJ2-3; tentative D call: TRBD2 (6 bases). This CDR3 contains 16 residues. The ends were cut back, 4 bases at V and 2 bases at J, with 17 bases in the middle. Germline V lookup: CDR1 SGHNT, CDR2 YYREEE (reference sequence). This CDR3 reads CASSPRLARVTDTQYF. The CDR3 DNA follows: TGTGCCAGCAGCCCGAGGCTAGCGAGAGTCACAGATACGCAGTATTTT.

The chain carries TRBV5-6 and TRBJ1-1; D unresolved. Trimming shortened V by 3 bases and J by 1 base, and 10 bases separated the two germline ends. CDR3 size: 14 residues. The V gene's germline CDR1 is SGHDT and CDR2 YYEEEE. The CDR3 region has the DNA TGTGCCAGCAGCTCCCGGGCGGGGAACACTGAAGCTTTCTTT. Residues: CASSSRAGNTEAFF.

V is TRBV6-1 and J is TRBJ2-5, with D hard to call. The CDR3 is made up of 13 amino acids. V gave up 3 bases and J gave up 5 bases, with 10 bases separating them. In germline, CDR1 is MNHNS, CDR2 SASEGT. The CDR3 reads CASSDNYLETQYF. The CDR3 DNA follows: TGTGCCAGCAGTGACAACTACCTCGAGACCCAGTACTTC.

The chain combines TRBV5-1 with TRBJ2-5; possibly TRBD1 for D (5 bases). The CDR3 is 17 residues long. V lost 1 base and J 4 bases, leaving 20 bases between the germline ends. Germline CDR1 is SGHRS and CDR2 is YFSETQ. CDR3 sequence: CASSLRVTQKGSETQYF. CDR3 coding DNA: TGCGCCAGCAGCTTGAGGGTGACTCAGAAGGGGTCAGAGACCCAGTACTTC.

The chain uses TRBV7-2 and TRBJ2-3; 8 nucleotides align to TRBD2. V was clipped by 1 base and J by 5 bases; unmatched bases: 8. CDR1 SGHTA and CDR2 FQGNSA come from the germline V gene. The CDR3 consists of 16 residues. The CDR3 sequence is CASSLVSGGLGDTQYF. DNA for the CDR3: TGTGCCAGCAGCTTAGTATCGGGGGGGTTAGGAGATACGCAGTATTTT.

J is TRBJ2-7 and V is TRBV19; 12 bases map to TRBD2. The germline gives CDR1 LNHDA, CDR2 SQIVND (reference sequence). V lost 0 bases, J lost 6 bases, and 6 bases stayed unmatched. The CDR3 loop spans 16 amino acids. The CDR3 DNA sequence: TGTGCCAGTAGTATAGACCGGACTAGCGGGATTTTCGAGCAGTACTTC. Translated: CASSIDRTSGIFEQYF.

The rearrangement joins TRBV6-5 to TRBJ1-2, with D perhaps matching TRBD1 (5 bases). Germline V gene sequence: CDR1 MNHEY, CDR2 SVGAGI. V was trimmed by 7 bases and J by 4 bases, leaving 19 bases between them. CDR3 length: 15 residues. The CDR3 nucleotides read TGTGCCAGCAACTCCCGAGGTGGGGCTATCTATGGCTACACCTTC. Translation: CASNSRGGAIYGYTF.

This rearrangement joins TRBV11-1 to TRBJ2-7; 8 nucleotides match TRBD1. V dropped 5 bases and J dropped 7; count of bases not matched to a gene: 7. Germline CDR1 reads SGHAT; CDR2 reads FQDESV (reference sequence). The CDR3 sequence is 13 residues long. CDR3: CASSLQGAGEQYF. CDR3 nucleotides: TGTGCCAGCAGCCTCCAGGGGGCGGGGGAGCAGTACTTC. Supplemented by reference TRBV11-1 and TRBJ2-7, the full variable domain reads EAEVAQSPRYKITEKSQAVAFWCDPISGHATLYWYRQILGQGPELLVQFQDESVVDDSQLPKDRFSAERLKGVDSTLKIQPAELGDSAMYLCASSLQGAGEQYFGPGTRLTVT.

This chain links TRBV10-3 with TRBJ2-2, with 7 bases lining up with TRBD2. CDR1 and CDR2 (germline): ENHRY, SYGVKD. The V and J ends lost 11 bases and 7 bases, in that order; junction bases with no gene match: 16. The CDR3 contains 15 residues. The CDR3 reads CACGLDPLRGGELFF. In DNA form, the CDR3 reads TGTGCCTGCGGACTAGATCCCTTAAGGGGCGGGGAGCTGTTTTTT.

This sequence joins TRBV6-4 and TRBJ2-3, with TRBD2 identical over 7 bases. The V and J ends lost 2 bases and 2 bases, in that order; junction bases with no gene match: 1. The CDR3 totals 14 residues. CDR1 is MRHNA and CDR2 is SNTAGT in the germline V gene. CDR3 DNA: TGTGCCAGCAGTGACGGGGACTACACAGATACGCAGTATTTT. Its protein product is CASSDGDYTDTQYF.

The chain has TRBV28 and TRBJ1-5, with TRBD1 matching 7 bases. V lost 7 bases to trimming and J lost 1 base; unmatched junction nucleotides: 4. Per germline, CDR1 MDHEN and CDR2 SYDVKM. The CDR3 has 14 residues. In DNA form, the CDR3 reads TGTGCCAGCACGCAGGGGGGCAGCAATCAGCCCCAGCATTTT. It yields the protein CASTQGGSNQPQHF.

There are a few counts of this clone. The chain joins TRBV7-2 to TRBJ2-7; 7 bases agree with TRBD2. CDR3 size: 15 residues. Germline V gene sequence: CDR1 SGHTA, CDR2 FQGNSA. After removal of 1 base from V and 4 bases from J, the junction contained 7 bases not matched to a gene. CDR3 bases: TGTGCCAGCAGCTTAGTGGGAGGGGCCGATTACGAGCAGTACTTC. As protein: CASSLVGGADYEQYF.

The rearrangement links TRBV27 to TRBJ2-1, with 12 bases matching TRBD2. Unmatched junction bases numbered 11, after V lost 5 bases and J lost 6 bases. Per the germline V gene, CDR1 is MNHEY and CDR2 is SMNVEV (reference sequence). The CDR3 totals 17 residues. This CDR3 is CASSPREGLAGSNEQFF. The CDR3, as DNA: TGTGCCAGCAGTCCCCGGGAAGGACTAGCGGGAAGCAATGAGCAGTTCTTC.

The V and J genes are TRBV6-6 and TRBJ2-5; 10 nucleotides align to TRBD1. The CDR3 runs to 15 residues. Germline V lookup: CDR1 MNHNY, CDR2 SVGAGI (reference sequence). J was trimmed by 1 base and V by 7 bases; bases with no gene match: 6. The CDR3 loop reads CASTRDRGGQETQYF. Written as DNA, the CDR3 is TGTGCCAGCACCCGGGACAGGGGAGGCCAAGAGACCCAGTACTTC.